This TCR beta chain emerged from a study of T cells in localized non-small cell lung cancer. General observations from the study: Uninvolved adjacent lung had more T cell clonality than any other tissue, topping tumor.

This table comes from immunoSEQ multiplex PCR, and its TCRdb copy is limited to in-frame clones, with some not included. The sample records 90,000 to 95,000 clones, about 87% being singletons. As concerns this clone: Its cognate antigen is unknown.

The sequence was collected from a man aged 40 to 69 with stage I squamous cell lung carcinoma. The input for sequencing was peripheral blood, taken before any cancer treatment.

The CDR3 sequence: CASSWTGGSGEQYF. The CDR3 DNA follows: TGCGCCAGCAGCTGGACAGGGGGCTCAGGGGAGCAGTACTTC. This chain connects TRBV5-1 to TRBJ2-7; 11 bases fit TRBD1. The ends lost 3 bases at V and 7 bases at J; junction bases unmatched: 6. The CDR3 is 14 residues long. Germline-derived CDR1 and CDR2 are SGHRS and YFSETQ.